Listed below are T cell receptor beta chains from one sample, sequenced in a study of shared clonotypes between healthy human individuals. The method was immunoSEQ multiplex PCR; TCRdb's version includes in-frame clones alone and lacks a portion of them. In the table there are 2,500,000 or so clones, approximately 93% of which are singletons. Sequencing was carried out using naive CD4+ T cells from PBMCs. These receptors all come from a man aged 18 to 29 in good health. Some clones in this sample may be carry-over from other donors' samples. Both conserved end residues are part of each CDR3. Fields, in order: J gene, clone size, D gene, V gene, CDR3 DNA, CDR3 protein. D genes are given only for firm matches. Clone size is shown for a subset of rows, as once, few, many or a class of expanded clone.

j_gene: TRBJ1-2
abundance: NA
d_gene: NA
v_gene: TRBV5-1
CDR3nt: TGCGCCAGCAGCCCTATTATAGGGGAGGGCGGCTACACCTTC
CDR3aa: CASSPIIGEGGYTF

j_gene: TRBJ2-3
abundance: NA
d_gene: NA
v_gene: TRBV6-6
CDR3nt: TGTGCCAGCAGCCTTCTCGGCGGGGTGAACACAGATACGCAGTATTTT
CDR3aa: CASSLLGGVNTDTQYF

j_gene: TRBJ2-7
abundance: NA
d_gene: NA
v_gene: TRBV5-1
CDR3nt: TGCGCCAGCAGCTTGGGAGGGGAGAGCTCCTACGAGCAGTACTTC
CDR3aa: CASSLGGESSYEQYF

j_gene: TRBJ1-1
abundance: few
d_gene: NA
v_gene: TRBV19
CDR3nt: TGTGCCAGTAGTACCGGCCTGAACACTGAAGCTTTCTTT
CDR3aa: CASSTGLNTEAFF

j_gene: TRBJ1-1
abundance: once
d_gene: NA
v_gene: TRBV27
CDR3nt: TGTGCCAGCGGGCGGGCAGGGACGGGCACTGAAGCTTTCTTT
CDR3aa: CASGRAGTGTEAFF

j_gene: TRBJ1-2
abundance: NA
d_gene: NA
v_gene: TRBV4-3
CDR3nt: TGCGCCAGCAGCCCCGACAGGTATTTCAACTATGGCTACACCTTC
CDR3aa: CASSPDRYFNYGYTF

j_gene: TRBJ2-1
abundance: NA
d_gene: TRBD2
v_gene: TRBV9
CDR3nt: TGTGCCAGCAGCCCCCGGGGTAGCGGGATTAATGAGCAGTTCTTC
CDR3aa: CASSPRGSGINEQFF

j_gene: TRBJ1-1
abundance: NA
d_gene: NA
v_gene: TRBV10-3
CDR3nt: TGTGCCATCAGATCACAGCTTACTAACACTGAAGCTTTCTTT
CDR3aa: CAIRSQLTNTEAFF

j_gene: TRBJ2-7
abundance: NA
d_gene: TRBD2
v_gene: TRBV6-1
CDR3nt: TGTGCCAGCAGTGAGGGGCTAGCGGCCGCCTTTGGGCAGTACTTC
CDR3aa: CASSEGLAAAFGQYF

j_gene: TRBJ1-5
abundance: few
d_gene: NA
v_gene: TRBV7-9
CDR3nt: TGTGCCAGCAGCTTAGCGCTTGGAGGGACCGGACAGCCCCAGCATTTT
CDR3aa: CASSLALGGTGQPQHF

j_gene: TRBJ2-1
abundance: NA
d_gene: TRBD2
v_gene: TRBV18
CDR3nt: TGTGCCAGCTCCCACTCTAGCGGCTCCTACAATGAGCAGTTCTTC
CDR3aa: CASSHSSGSYNEQFF

j_gene: TRBJ2-2
abundance: NA
d_gene: TRBD2
v_gene: TRBV28
CDR3nt: TGTGCCAGCAGTGATAAATACCTGGGACTAGCGGGAGTAACCGGGGAGCTGTTTTTT
CDR3aa: CASSDKYLGLAGVTGELFF

j_gene: TRBJ1-3
abundance: NA
d_gene: NA
v_gene: TRBV2
CDR3nt: TGTGCCAGCAGCCAAGGGAGGGTCTCTGGAAACACCATATATTTT
CDR3aa: CASSQGRVSGNTIYF

j_gene: TRBJ2-1
abundance: NA
d_gene: TRBD2
v_gene: TRBV5-4
CDR3nt: TGTGCCAGCAGCCCGGGACTAGCGGGAGCCAATGAGCAGTTCTTC
CDR3aa: CASSPGLAGANEQFF

j_gene: TRBJ2-2
abundance: once
d_gene: NA
v_gene: TRBV7-3
CDR3nt: TGTGCCAGCAGCCCAATACAAGGACGGTACACCGGGGAGCTGTTTTTT
CDR3aa: CASSPIQGRYTGELFF

j_gene: TRBJ1-1
abundance: NA
d_gene: TRBD1
v_gene: TRBV6-1
CDR3nt: TGTGCCAGCAGTGAACCGGGACAGCCAGCGGGCGTAGCTTTCTTT
CDR3aa: CASSEPGQPAGVAFF

j_gene: TRBJ2-7
abundance: NA
d_gene: NA
v_gene: TRBV4-2
CDR3nt: TGTGCCAGCAGCCAACAGGGATTGAGGTCCTACGAGCAGTACTTC
CDR3aa: CASSQQGLRSYEQYF

j_gene: TRBJ2-6
abundance: NA
d_gene: NA
v_gene: TRBV6-1
CDR3nt: TGTGCCAGCAGTGAATTTTACAGGGCCTTCTCTGGGGCCAACGTCCTGACTTTC
CDR3aa: CASSEFYRAFSGANVLTF

j_gene: TRBJ2-1
abundance: NA
d_gene: TRBD1
v_gene: TRBV19
CDR3nt: TGTGCCACAGCCCGGGACAGGGTCGACAATGAGCAGTTCTTC
CDR3aa: CATARDRVDNEQFF

j_gene: TRBJ2-1
abundance: NA
d_gene: NA
v_gene: TRBV28
CDR3nt: TGTGCCAGCACCCCCCCGGGGGGCTCCAGCTCCTACAATGAGCAGTTCTTC
CDR3aa: CASTPPGGSSSYNEQFF

j_gene: TRBJ2-1
abundance: NA
d_gene: TRBD1
v_gene: TRBV19
CDR3nt: TGTGCCAGTAGTTCCGGGACAGGGAGCTCCTACAATGAGCAGTTCTTC
CDR3aa: CASSSGTGSSYNEQFF

j_gene: TRBJ1-2
abundance: NA
d_gene: TRBD1
v_gene: TRBV6-5
CDR3nt: TGTGCCAGCAGAAACGGACAGGGAGGCGGCTACACCTTC
CDR3aa: CASRNGQGGGYTF

j_gene: TRBJ2-1
abundance: NA
d_gene: NA
v_gene: TRBV7-8
CDR3nt: TGTGCCAGCAGCTTACTTGAGGGGCCTCGAGACTACAATGAGCAGTTCTTC
CDR3aa: CASSLLEGPRDYNEQFF

j_gene: TRBJ1-5
abundance: NA
d_gene: NA
v_gene: TRBV5-6
CDR3nt: TGTGCCAGCAGCTCTGGAGGGCCCCAGCATTTT
CDR3aa: CASSSGGPQHF

j_gene: TRBJ1-2
abundance: NA
d_gene: NA
v_gene: TRBV7-9
CDR3nt: TGTGCCAGCAGCCCCCCCCGGAGGGCTCGTTTTGGCTACACCTTC
CDR3aa: CASSPPRRARFGYTF

j_gene: TRBJ2-7
abundance: NA
d_gene: NA
v_gene: TRBV30
CDR3nt: TGTGCCTGGAAGGGTGGAGGCTACGAGCAGTACTTC
CDR3aa: CAWKGGGYEQYF

j_gene: TRBJ2-3
abundance: NA
d_gene: NA
v_gene: TRBV4-2
CDR3nt: TGTGCCAGCAGCCTCAAACGGGAAGCAGGTCCCACAGATACGCAGTATTTT
CDR3aa: CASSLKREAGPTDTQYF

j_gene: TRBJ2-3
abundance: NA
d_gene: TRBD2
v_gene: TRBV18
CDR3nt: TGTGCCAGCTCACCGGGACTAGCGGGGAGCAAAGATACGCAGTATTTT
CDR3aa: CASSPGLAGSKDTQYF

j_gene: TRBJ2-7
abundance: NA
d_gene: NA
v_gene: TRBV5-1
CDR3nt: TGCGCCAGCAGCTTGGTCGGGAATGAGCAGTACTTC
CDR3aa: CASSLVGNEQYF

j_gene: TRBJ2-5
abundance: NA
d_gene: NA
v_gene: TRBV21-1
CDR3nt: TGTGCCAGCAGCGCAAGAATATTGGGGGGAGAGACCCAGTACTTC
CDR3aa: CASSARILGGETQYF

j_gene: TRBJ1-1
abundance: NA
d_gene: NA
v_gene: TRBV5-1
CDR3nt: TGCGCCAGCAGCCCTGCGGCGTGGACTGAAGCTTTCTTT
CDR3aa: CASSPAAWTEAFF

j_gene: TRBJ1-2
abundance: NA
d_gene: NA
v_gene: TRBV28
CDR3nt: TGTGCCAGCAGTCGCACCGGGACCGACAAAATGTTCGGCTACACCTTC
CDR3aa: CASSRTGTDKMFGYTF

j_gene: TRBJ1-2
abundance: NA
d_gene: TRBD1
v_gene: TRBV27
CDR3nt: TGTGCCAGCAGAATACAGGGGGCCGTTGGAGGCTACACCTTC
CDR3aa: CASRIQGAVGGYTF

j_gene: TRBJ2-1
abundance: NA
d_gene: TRBD1
v_gene: TRBV28
CDR3nt: TGTGCCAGCACCGAAGGGACAGGCCGAGACTACAATGAGCAGTTCTTC
CDR3aa: CASTEGTGRDYNEQFF

j_gene: TRBJ2-5
abundance: NA
d_gene: NA
v_gene: TRBV7-3
CDR3nt: TGTGCCAGCAGCTTAACGGGACGGAGAATGGAGACCCAGTACTTC
CDR3aa: CASSLTGRRMETQYF

j_gene: TRBJ2-7
abundance: NA
d_gene: TRBD2
v_gene: TRBV28
CDR3nt: TGTGCCAGCAGTTCTAGCGGGGGGCGAGGCTACGAGCAGTACTTC
CDR3aa: CASSSSGGRGYEQYF

j_gene: TRBJ1-1
abundance: NA
d_gene: NA
v_gene: TRBV5-5
CDR3nt: TGTGCCAGCAGCTTGAAGGGGGTCACTGAAGCTTTCTTT
CDR3aa: CASSLKGVTEAFF

j_gene: TRBJ2-2
abundance: NA
d_gene: TRBD2
v_gene: TRBV5-1
CDR3nt: TGCGCCAGCAGCCGACTAGCTAGGAACACCGGGGAGCTGTTTTTT
CDR3aa: CASSRLARNTGELFF

j_gene: TRBJ1-2
abundance: NA
d_gene: NA
v_gene: TRBV28
CDR3nt: TGTGCCAGCAGTTTTCGGGGAAACTCCTATGGCTACACCTTC
CDR3aa: CASSFRGNSYGYTF

j_gene: TRBJ2-2
abundance: NA
d_gene: NA
v_gene: TRBV5-1
CDR3nt: TGCGCCAGCTCAGGGCAGGGAACGGGGATTGGCGGGGAGCTGTTTTTT
CDR3aa: CASSGQGTGIGGELFF

j_gene: TRBJ1-2
abundance: NA
d_gene: TRBD1
v_gene: TRBV28
CDR3nt: TGTGCCAGCAGTCTCCGGACAGGGGGGTCGAGCTACACCTTC
CDR3aa: CASSLRTGGSSYTF

j_gene: TRBJ2-1
abundance: NA
d_gene: NA
v_gene: TRBV11-1
CDR3nt: TGTGCCAGCAGCCTAATCAGAGGGGACTACAATGAGCAGTTCTTC
CDR3aa: CASSLIRGDYNEQFF

j_gene: TRBJ2-5
abundance: NA
d_gene: NA
v_gene: TRBV4-1
CDR3nt: TGCGCCAGCAGCCAAGGGAGCAGGGTGTTGAGGGAGACCCAGTACTTC
CDR3aa: CASSQGSRVLRETQYF

j_gene: TRBJ1-2
abundance: NA
d_gene: TRBD1
v_gene: TRBV19
CDR3nt: TGTGCCAGTAGTTCCCGTGACAGGGTATTGAGCTTC
CDR3aa: CASSSRDRVLSF

j_gene: TRBJ1-5
abundance: NA
d_gene: NA
v_gene: TRBV9
CDR3nt: TGTGCCAGCAGCGGCGGTAGCGGGCGTCAGCCCCAGCATTTT
CDR3aa: CASSGGSGRQPQHF

j_gene: TRBJ2-7
abundance: NA
d_gene: NA
v_gene: TRBV7-2
CDR3nt: TGTGCCAGCAGCTCCAACGGCGGTCCCCGCTCCTACGAGCAGTACTTC
CDR3aa: CASSSNGGPRSYEQYF

j_gene: TRBJ2-5
abundance: NA
d_gene: TRBD1
v_gene: TRBV28
CDR3nt: TGTGCCAGCAGTTTACCTGACAGGGCCAAAGAGACCCAGTACTTC
CDR3aa: CASSLPDRAKETQYF

j_gene: TRBJ2-1
abundance: NA
d_gene: TRBD2
v_gene: TRBV28
CDR3nt: TGTGCCAGCAGTCCCAGGGACTATTACAATGAGCAGTTCTTC
CDR3aa: CASSPRDYYNEQFF

j_gene: TRBJ2-2
abundance: NA
d_gene: NA
v_gene: TRBV18
CDR3nt: TGTGCCAGCTCGGAGTCCTCGGGCTCCGGGGAGCTGTTTTTT
CDR3aa: CASSESSGSGELFF

j_gene: TRBJ2-3
abundance: NA
d_gene: NA
v_gene: TRBV28
CDR3nt: TGTGCCAGCCTCGCCTGGGCGGGAAAGGGGGGAGATACGCAGTATTTT
CDR3aa: CASLAWAGKGGDTQYF

j_gene: TRBJ2-7
abundance: NA
d_gene: TRBD2
v_gene: TRBV27
CDR3nt: TGTGCCAGCAGACTAGCGGGAGGGCCCTCCTACGAGCAGTACTTC
CDR3aa: CASRLAGGPSYEQYF

j_gene: TRBJ2-7
abundance: NA
d_gene: NA
v_gene: TRBV6-5
CDR3nt: TGTGCCAGCCGTCGGACCGTATCCTACGAGCAGTACTTC
CDR3aa: CASRRTVSYEQYF

j_gene: TRBJ2-1
abundance: NA
d_gene: TRBD1
v_gene: TRBV7-2
CDR3nt: TGTGCCAGCAGCCGGGGACAGGGATACAATGAGCAGTTCTTC
CDR3aa: CASSRGQGYNEQFF

j_gene: TRBJ2-6
abundance: NA
d_gene: NA
v_gene: TRBV28
CDR3nt: TGTGCCAGCAGTTCACAACGGAGCTCTGGGGCCAACGTCCTGACTTTC
CDR3aa: CASSSQRSSGANVLTF

j_gene: TRBJ1-4
abundance: NA
d_gene: TRBD1
v_gene: TRBV9
CDR3nt: TGTGCCAGCAGCGCCGGACAGGGTAATGAAAAACTGTTTTTT
CDR3aa: CASSAGQGNEKLFF

j_gene: TRBJ2-7
abundance: NA
d_gene: NA
v_gene: TRBV7-2
CDR3nt: TGTGCCAGCAGCTTAGGGTGGGGGATTTACTACGAGCAGTACTTC
CDR3aa: CASSLGWGIYYEQYF

j_gene: TRBJ2-1
abundance: once
d_gene: NA
v_gene: TRBV18
CDR3nt: TGTGCCAGCTCACCATGGACAGACTACAATGAGCAGTTCTTC
CDR3aa: CASSPWTDYNEQFF

j_gene: TRBJ1-4
abundance: NA
d_gene: NA
v_gene: TRBV30
CDR3nt: TGTGCCTGCAGAGCAACTAATGAAAAACTGTTTTTT
CDR3aa: CACRATNEKLFF

j_gene: TRBJ1-5
abundance: NA
d_gene: NA
v_gene: TRBV4-3
CDR3nt: TGCGCCAGCAGCCAAGGGGCGGGTATTAGCAATCAGCCCCAGCATTTT
CDR3aa: CASSQGAGISNQPQHF